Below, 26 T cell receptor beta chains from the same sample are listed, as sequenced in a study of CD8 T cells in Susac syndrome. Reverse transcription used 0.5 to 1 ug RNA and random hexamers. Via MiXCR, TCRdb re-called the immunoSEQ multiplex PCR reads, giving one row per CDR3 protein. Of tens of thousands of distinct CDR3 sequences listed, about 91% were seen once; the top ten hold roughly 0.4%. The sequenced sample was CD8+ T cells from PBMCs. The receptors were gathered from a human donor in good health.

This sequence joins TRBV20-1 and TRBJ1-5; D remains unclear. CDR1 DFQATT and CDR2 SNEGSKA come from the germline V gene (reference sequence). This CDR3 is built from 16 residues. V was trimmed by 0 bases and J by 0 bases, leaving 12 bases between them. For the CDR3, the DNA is TGCAGTGCTAGAGATCTGGTAGCGGTTAGCAATCAGCCCCAGCATTTT. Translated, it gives CSARDLVAVSNQPQHF.

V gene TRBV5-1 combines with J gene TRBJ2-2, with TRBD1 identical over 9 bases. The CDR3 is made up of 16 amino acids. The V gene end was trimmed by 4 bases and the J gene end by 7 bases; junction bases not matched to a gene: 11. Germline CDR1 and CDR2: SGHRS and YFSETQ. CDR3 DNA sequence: TGCGCCAGCAGCGGGGGACAGGGACTCTTAGGCGGGGAGCTGTTTTTT. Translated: CASSGGQGLLGGELFF.

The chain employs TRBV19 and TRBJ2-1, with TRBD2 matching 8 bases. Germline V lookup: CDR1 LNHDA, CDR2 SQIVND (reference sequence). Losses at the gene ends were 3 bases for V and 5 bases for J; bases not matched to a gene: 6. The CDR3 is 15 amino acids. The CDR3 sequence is CASSILSGSNNEQFF. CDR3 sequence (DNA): TGTGCCAGTAGTATCTTGAGCGGGAGTAACAATGAGCAGTTCTTC. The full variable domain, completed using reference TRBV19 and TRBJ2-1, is DGGITQSPKYLFRKEGQNVTLSCEQNLNHDAMYWYRQDPGQGLRLIYYSQIVNDFQKGDIAEGYSVSREKKESFPLTVTSAQKNPTAFYLCASSILSGSNNEQFFGPGTRLTVL.

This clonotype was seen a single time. This chain's CDR3 is CASSYGTGRVNEQFF. The CDR3 DNA sequence: TGTGCCAGCAGCTATGGGACAGGGCGGGTCAATGAGCAGTTCTTC. The rearrangement links TRBV6-6 to TRBJ2-1; 9 positions agree with TRBD1. This CDR3 region has 15 residues. The V gene's germline CDR1 is MNHNY and CDR2 SVGAGI (reference sequence). J was trimmed by 6 bases and V by 6 bases; bases with no gene match: 9.

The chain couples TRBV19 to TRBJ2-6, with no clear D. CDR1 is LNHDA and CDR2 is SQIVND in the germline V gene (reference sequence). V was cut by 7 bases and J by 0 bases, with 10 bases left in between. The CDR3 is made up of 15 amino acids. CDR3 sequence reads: CASKESGSGANVLTF. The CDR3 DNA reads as TGTGCCAGTAAAGAGTCCGGCTCTGGGGCCAACGTCCTGACTTTC.

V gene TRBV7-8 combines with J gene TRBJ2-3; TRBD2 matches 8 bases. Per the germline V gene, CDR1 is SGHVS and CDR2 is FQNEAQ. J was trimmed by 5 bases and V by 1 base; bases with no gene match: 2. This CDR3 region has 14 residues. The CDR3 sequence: CASSLGLAGDTQYF. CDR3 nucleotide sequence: TGTGCCAGCAGCTTAGGTCTAGCGGGAGATACGCAGTATTTT. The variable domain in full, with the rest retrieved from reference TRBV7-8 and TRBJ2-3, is GAGVSQSPRYKVAKRGQDVALRCDPISGHVSLFWYQQALGQGPEFLTYFQNEAQLDKSGLPSDRFFAERPEGSVSTLKIQRTQQEDSAVYLCASSLGLAGDTQYFGPGTRLTVL.

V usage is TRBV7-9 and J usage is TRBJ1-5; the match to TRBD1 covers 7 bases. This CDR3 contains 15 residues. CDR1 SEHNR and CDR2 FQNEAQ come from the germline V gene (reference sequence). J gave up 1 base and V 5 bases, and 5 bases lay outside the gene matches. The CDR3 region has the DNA TGTGCCAGCAGCGTCGGGACAGCCAGCAATCAGCCCCAGCATTTT. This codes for CASSVGTASNQPQHF. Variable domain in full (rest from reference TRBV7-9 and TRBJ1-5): DTGVSQNPRHKITKRGQNVTFRCDPISEHNRLYWYRQTLGQGPEFLTYFQNEAQLEKSRLLSDRFSAERPKGSFSTLEIQRTEQGDSAMYLCASSVGTASNQPQHFGDGTRLSIL.

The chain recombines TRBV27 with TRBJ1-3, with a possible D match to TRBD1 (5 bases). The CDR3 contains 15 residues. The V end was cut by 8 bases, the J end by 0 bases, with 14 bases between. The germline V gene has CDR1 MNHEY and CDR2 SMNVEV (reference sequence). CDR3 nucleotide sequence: TGTGCCAGCGGGGCTGACGGTACCTCTGGAAACACCATATATTTT. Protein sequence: CASGADGTSGNTIYF.

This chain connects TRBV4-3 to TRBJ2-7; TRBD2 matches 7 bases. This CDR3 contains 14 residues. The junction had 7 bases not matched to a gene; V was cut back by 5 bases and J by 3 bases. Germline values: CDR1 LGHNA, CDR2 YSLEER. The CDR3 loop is CASSSGAGYYEQYF. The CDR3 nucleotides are TGCGCCAGCAGCTCCGGAGCGGGGTACTACGAGCAGTACTTC.

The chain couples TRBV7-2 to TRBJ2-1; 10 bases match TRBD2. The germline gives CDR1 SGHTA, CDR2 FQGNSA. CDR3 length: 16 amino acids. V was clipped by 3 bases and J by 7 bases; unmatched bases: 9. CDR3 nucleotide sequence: TGTGCCAGCAGCTTCGGGAGCGGGAGGGCCGGTAATGAGCAGTTCTTC. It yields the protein CASSFGSGRAGNEQFF.

The CDR3 protein is CSARDPQGRQETQYF. CDR3 coding DNA: TGCAGTGCTAGAGACCCCCAGGGGCGACAAGAGACCCAGTACTTC. The V call is TRBV20-1, the J call TRBJ2-5; a weak D match, TRBD1 (6 bases). The CDR3 is made up of 15 amino acids. Trimming took 0 bases from V and 2 from J, leaving 13 bases between them. Germline V CDR1 and CDR2: DFQATT, SNEGSKA (reference sequence).

The chain's CDR3 is CASSVTGGYGELFF. The CDR3 coding sequence is TGCGCCAGCAGCGTCACAGGGGGGTACGGGGAGCTGTTTTTT. The rearrangement uses TRBV4-3 and TRBJ2-2, with 8 nucleotides matching TRBD1. Germline V CDR1 and CDR2: LGHNA, YSLEER. This CDR3 comprises 14 residues. V shed 5 bases and J 7 bases; nucleotides not matched to a gene: 6.

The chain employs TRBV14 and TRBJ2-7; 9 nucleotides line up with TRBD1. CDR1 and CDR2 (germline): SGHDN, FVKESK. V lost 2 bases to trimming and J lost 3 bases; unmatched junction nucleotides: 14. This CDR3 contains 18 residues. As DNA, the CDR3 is TGTGCCAGCAGCCAACCCGGGACAGGGACAACTTCTTACTACGAGCAGTACTTC. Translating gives CASSQPGTGTTSYYEQYF. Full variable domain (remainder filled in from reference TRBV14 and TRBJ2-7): EAGVTQFPSHSVIEKGQTVTLRCDPISGHDNLYWYRRVMGKEIKFLLHFVKESKQDESGMPNNRFLAERTGGTYSTLKVQPAELEDSGVYFCASSQPGTGTTSYYEQYFGPGTRLTVT.

CDR3 sequence: CRANLRGTEAFF. The CDR3 coding sequence is TGCAGAGCAAATTTGAGGGGCACTGAAGCTTTCTTT. The chain links TRBV29-1 to TRBJ1-1, with a weak D call TRBD1 (5 bases). There are 12 residues in the CDR3. Per germline, CDR1 SQVTM and CDR2 ANQGSEA.

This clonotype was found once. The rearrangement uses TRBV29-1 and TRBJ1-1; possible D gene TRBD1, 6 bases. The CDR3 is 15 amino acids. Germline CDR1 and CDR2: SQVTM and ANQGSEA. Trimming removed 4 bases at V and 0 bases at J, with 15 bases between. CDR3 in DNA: TGCAGCGTTGTAAGGCCGGACAGACTGAACACTGAAGCTTTCTTT. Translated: CSVVRPDRLNTEAFF. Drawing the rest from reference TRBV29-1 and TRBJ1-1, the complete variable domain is SAVISQKPSRDICQRGTSLTIQCQVDSQVTMMFWYRQQPGQSLTLIATANQGSEATYESGFVIDKFPISRPNLTFSTLTVSNMSPEDSSIYLCSVVRPDRLNTEAFFGQGTRLTVV.

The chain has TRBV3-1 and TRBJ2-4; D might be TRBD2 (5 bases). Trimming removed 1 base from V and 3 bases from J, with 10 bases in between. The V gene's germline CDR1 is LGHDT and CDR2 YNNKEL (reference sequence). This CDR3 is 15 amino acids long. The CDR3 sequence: CASSQGIEGKNIQYF. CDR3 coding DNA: TGTGCCAGCAGCCAAGGGATTGAGGGCAAAAACATTCAGTACTTC.

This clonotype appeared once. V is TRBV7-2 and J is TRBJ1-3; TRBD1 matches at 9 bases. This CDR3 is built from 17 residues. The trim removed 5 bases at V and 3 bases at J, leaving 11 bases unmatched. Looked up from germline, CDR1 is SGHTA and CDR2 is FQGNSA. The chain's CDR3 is CASSEIRGQGGGNTIYF. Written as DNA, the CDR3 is TGTGCCAGCAGCGAAATCAGGGGACAGGGAGGTGGAAACACCATATATTTT. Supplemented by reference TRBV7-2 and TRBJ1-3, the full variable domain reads GAGVSQSPSNKVTEKGKDVELRCDPISGHTALYWYRQSLGQGLEFLIYFQGNSAPDKSGLPSDRFSAERTGGSVSTLTIQRTQQEDSAVYLCASSEIRGQGGGNTIYFGEGSWLTVV.

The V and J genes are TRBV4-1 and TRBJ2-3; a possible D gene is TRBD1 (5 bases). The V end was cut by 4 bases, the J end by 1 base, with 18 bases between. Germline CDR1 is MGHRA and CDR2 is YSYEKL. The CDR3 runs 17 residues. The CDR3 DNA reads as TGCGCCAGCAGCCCCCTCGAAGGGGTTCGTGGCACAGATACGCAGTATTTT. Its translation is CASSPLEGVRGTDTQYF.

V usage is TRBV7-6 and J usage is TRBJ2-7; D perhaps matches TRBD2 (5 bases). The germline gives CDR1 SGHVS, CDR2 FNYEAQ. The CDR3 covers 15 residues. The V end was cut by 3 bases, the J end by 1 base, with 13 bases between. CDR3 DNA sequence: TGTGCCAGCAGCTTGAGCGGAGGACCATCCTACGAGCAGTACTTC. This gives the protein CASSLSGGPSYEQYF.

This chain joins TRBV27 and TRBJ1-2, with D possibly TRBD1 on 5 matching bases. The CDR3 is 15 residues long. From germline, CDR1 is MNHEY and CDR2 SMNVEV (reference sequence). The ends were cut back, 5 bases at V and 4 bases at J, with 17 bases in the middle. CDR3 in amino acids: CASSPGGGTVYGYTF. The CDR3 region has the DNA TGTGCCAGCAGTCCCGGCGGGGGGACGGTCTATGGCTACACCTTC.

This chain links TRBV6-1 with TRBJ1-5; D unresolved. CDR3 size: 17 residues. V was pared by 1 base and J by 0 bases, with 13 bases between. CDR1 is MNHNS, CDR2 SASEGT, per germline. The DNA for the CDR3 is TGTGCCAGCAGTGAAGAGCGGCAGATTAATAGCAATCAGCCCCAGCATTTT. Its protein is CASSEERQINSNQPQHF.

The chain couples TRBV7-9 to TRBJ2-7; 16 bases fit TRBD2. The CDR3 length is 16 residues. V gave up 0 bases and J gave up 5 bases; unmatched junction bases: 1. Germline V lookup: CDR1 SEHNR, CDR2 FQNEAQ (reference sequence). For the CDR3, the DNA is TGTGCCAGCAGCTTAGCGGGACTAGCGGGAGGGAACGAGCAGTACTTC. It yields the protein CASSLAGLAGGNEQYF.

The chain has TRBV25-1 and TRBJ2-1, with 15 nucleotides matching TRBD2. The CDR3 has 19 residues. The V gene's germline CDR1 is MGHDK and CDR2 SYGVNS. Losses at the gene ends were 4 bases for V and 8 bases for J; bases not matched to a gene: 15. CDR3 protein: CASSVTGTSGRSPIHEQFF. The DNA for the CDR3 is TGTGCCAGCAGTGTAACCGGGACTAGCGGGAGGTCGCCCATCCATGAGCAGTTCTTC. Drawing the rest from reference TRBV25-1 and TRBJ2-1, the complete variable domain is EADIYQTPRYLVIGTGKKITLECSQTMGHDKMYWYQQDPGMELHLIHYSYGVNSTEKGDLSSESTVSRIRTEHFPLTLESARPSHTSQYLCASSVTGTSGRSPIHEQFFGPGTRLTVL.

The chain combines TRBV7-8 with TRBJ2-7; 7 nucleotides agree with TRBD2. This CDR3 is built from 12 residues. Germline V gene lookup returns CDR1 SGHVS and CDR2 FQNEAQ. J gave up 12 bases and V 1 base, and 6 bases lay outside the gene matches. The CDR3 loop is CASSLGGREGYF. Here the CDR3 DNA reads TGTGCCAGCAGCTTAGGGGGGAGGGAGGGGTACTTC.

DNA of the CDR3: TGTGCCAGCAGCGATCGGGACAGGGGATTCAATGAGCAGTTCTTC. Its translation: CASSDRDRGFNEQFF. This chain uses TRBV7-9 with TRBJ2-1; the match to TRBD1 covers 10 bases. The CDR3 is made up of 15 amino acids. With V trimmed by 5 bases and J by 6 bases, 7 bases remained unmatched. Germline-derived CDR1 and CDR2 are SEHNR and FQNEAQ (reference sequence).

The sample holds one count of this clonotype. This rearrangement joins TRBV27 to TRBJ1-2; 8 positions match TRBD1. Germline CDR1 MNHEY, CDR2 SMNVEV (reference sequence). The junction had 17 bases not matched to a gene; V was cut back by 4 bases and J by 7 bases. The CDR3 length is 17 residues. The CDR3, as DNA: TGTGCCAGCAGTTCCCTCGACTCGACAGGGGATCTTTTTGGCTACACCTTC. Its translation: CASSSLDSTGDLFGYTF.